The 26 T cell receptor beta chains presented below share a single source sample, sequenced in a study of blood T cell repertoires in COVID-19 (dated by TCRdb to about 2020). Libraries were made using the immunoSEQ multiplex PCR assay. TCRdb's version of the immuneACCESS table is confined to in-frame rearrangements and falls short of the full clone set. An unresolved V gene accounts for under half of the shortfall where checked; the remainder is of unknown origin. For this sample there are a few hundred thousand clones; 65% to 90% appear just once. Jointly, the top ten make up around 7.5% of the sample. The specimen sequenced was peripheral blood. The origin of the receptors is a woman aged 60 to 75 with COVID-19, enrolled during active disease.

The genes are TRBV15 and TRBJ2-7; D perhaps matches TRBD1 (6 bases). The germline gives CDR1 LNHNV, CDR2 YYDKDF (reference sequence). V was clipped by 3 bases and J by 2 bases, with 8 bases between them. This CDR3 contains 13 residues. In DNA form, the CDR3 reads TGTGCCACCAGCAGGGACAGCGCCTACGAGCAGTACTTC. Its protein product is CATSRDSAYEQYF. Full variable domain (missing parts from reference TRBV15 and TRBJ2-7): DAMVIQNPRYQVTQFGKPVTLSCSQTLNHNVMYWYQQKSSQAPKLLFHYYDKDFNNEADTPDNFQSRRPNTSFCFLDIRSPGLGDTAMYLCATSRDSAYEQYFGPGTRLTVT.

The chain employs TRBV9 and TRBJ2-3; D gene ambiguous. The CDR3 runs to 16 residues. V was cut by 1 base and J by 0 bases, with 12 bases left in between. Germline assignment: CDR1 SGDLS and CDR2 YYNGEE. DNA for the CDR3: TGTGCCAGCAGCGTATATGGCAGTTCTAGCACAGATACGCAGTATTTT. As protein: CASSVYGSSSTDTQYF.

The genes are TRBV11-2 and TRBJ1-1; tentative D call: TRBD1 (5 bases). The V gene lost 3 bases and the J gene lost 7 bases, with 9 bases spanning the gap. CDR3 length: 12 residues. The germline V gene has CDR1 SGHAT and CDR2 FQNNGV. CDR3 amino acids: CASSFRADEAFF. The CDR3 nucleotides are TGTGCCAGCAGCTTCAGGGCGGATGAAGCTTTCTTT.

The chain couples TRBV4-1 to TRBJ2-7; possible D gene TRBD1, 11 bases. In germline, CDR1 is MGHRA, CDR2 YSYEKL. V gave up 3 bases and J gave up 5 bases, with 23 bases separating them. The CDR3 is 17 residues long. CDR3: CASSHPIAGGQGDEQYF. In DNA form, the CDR3 reads TGCGCCAGCAGCCATCCGATAGCGGGGGGACAGGGGGACGAGCAGTACTTC.

The chain links TRBV5-1 to TRBJ1-6, with D unclear. The CDR3 is made up of 14 amino acids. Per germline, CDR1 SGHRS and CDR2 YFSETQ. V gave up 0 bases and J gave up 8 bases, with 9 bases separating them. The CDR3 spells CASSLGGGDSPLHF. The CDR3, as DNA: TGCGCCAGCAGCTTGGGCGGCGGCGATTCACCCCTCCACTTT.

This chain joins TRBV9 and TRBJ2-1; 8 nucleotides match TRBD2. This CDR3 is 16 amino acids long. CDR1 is SGDLS and CDR2 is YYNGEE in the germline V gene. V lost 0 bases and J lost 7; bases outside the gene matches: 9. The CDR3 sequence: CASSVARRGEWNEQFF. The CDR3 region has the DNA TGTGCCAGCAGCGTAGCTCGGCGGGGGGAATGGAATGAGCAGTTCTTC.

The V gene is TRBV11-3, the J gene TRBJ1-2, with TRBD1 matching over 7 bases. With 5 bases clipped from V and 4 bases from J, the junction kept 4 bases outside the gene matches. Germline V CDR1 and CDR2: SGHNT, YENEEA. This CDR3 has 13 amino acids. The CDR3 DNA is TGTGCCAGCAGCACCGGGACAGCCTATGGCTACACCTTC. Amino acids: CASSTGTAYGYTF. The full variable domain, in which reference TRBV11-3 and TRBJ1-2 provide the parts outside the CDR3, is EAGVVQSPRYKIIEKKQPVAFWCNPISGHNTLYWYLQNLGQGPELLIRYENEEAVDDSQLPKDRFSAERLKGVDSTLKIQPAELGDSAVYLCASSTGTAYGYTFGSGTRLTVV.

This clone came up once. The chain couples TRBV6-5 to TRBJ1-4, with 8 positions matching TRBD1. Germline V gene sequence: CDR1 MNHEY, CDR2 SVGAGI. The trim removed 6 bases at V and 8 bases at J, leaving 11 bases unmatched. The CDR3 extends over 15 amino acids. CDR3 DNA sequence: TGTGCCAGCAGCCAATCCAGGGGGCGCGCGGAAAAACTGTTTTTT. It is translated as CASSQSRGRAEKLFF.

V and J are TRBV2 and TRBJ1-5, with 7 nucleotides matching TRBD1. CDR3 length: 14 residues. Trimming cost V 4 bases and J 3 bases; bases outside gene matches: 3. Germline V gene data show CDR1 as SNHLY and CDR2 as FYNNEI. The CDR3, as DNA: TGTGCCAGCAGTGCAGGGGGTTACAATCAGCCCCAGCATTTT. Translating it yields CASSAGGYNQPQHF. Variable domain in full (rest from reference TRBV2 and TRBJ1-5): EPEVTQTPSHQVTQMGQEVILRCVPISNHLYFYWYRQILGQKVEFLVSFYNNEISEKSEIFDDQFSVERPDGSNFTLKIRSTKLEDSAMYFCASSAGGYNQPQHFGDGTRLSIL.

The J gene is TRBJ1-5, the V gene TRBV11-2; 7 positions agree with TRBD1. V was pared by 5 bases and J by 4 bases, with 11 bases of the junction left unmatched. The germline V gene encodes CDR1 SGHAT and CDR2 FQNNGV. The CDR3 loop spans 16 amino acids. The CDR3: CASSQRQGPGNQPQHF. The CDR3 DNA is TGTGCCAGCAGCCAAAGACAGGGCCCGGGGAATCAGCCCCAGCATTTT.

This clone was seen more than once but under ten times. V usage is TRBV9 and J usage is TRBJ2-7; perhaps TRBD1 as D (6 bases). Looked up from germline, CDR1 is SGDLS and CDR2 is YYNGEE. This CDR3 has 13 amino acids. V lost 0 bases and J lost 6, with 10 bases in between. DNA for the CDR3: TGTGCCAGCAGCGTAGAGGGACACAGCGAGCAGTACTTC. Its translation: CASSVEGHSEQYF. The variable domain in full, with the rest retrieved from reference TRBV9 and TRBJ2-7, is DSGVTQTPKHLITATGQRVTLRCSPRSGDLSVYWYQQSLDQGLQFLIQYYNGEERAKGNILERFSAQQFPDLHSELNLSSLELGDSALYFCASSVEGHSEQYFGPGTRLTVT.

This chain connects TRBV5-1 to TRBJ1-2; the D gene is possibly TRBD1 (5 bases). The CDR3 sequence is 16 residues long. Trimming stripped 4 bases from V and 3 bases from J, with 19 bases between. Germline CDR1 and CDR2: SGHRS and YFSETQ. In DNA, the CDR3 is TGCGCCAGCAGCCCCGGCGGTGGCAGGGCCTACTATGGCTACACCTTC. Its translation is CASSPGGGRAYYGYTF.

The genes are TRBV6-5 and TRBJ2-1; no firm D call. The CDR3 consists of 11 residues. Germline loops: CDR1 MNHEY, CDR2 SVGAGI. Deletions cut 1 base from V and 8 bases from J, with 3 bases between. The CDR3 spells CASSYFDEQFF. DNA of the CDR3: TGTGCCAGCAGTTACTTCGATGAGCAGTTCTTC.

The rearrangement uses TRBV12-3 or TRBV12-4 and TRBJ1-5; TRBD1 matches 11 bases. The CDR3 loop spans 13 amino acids. After removal of 8 bases from V and 11 bases from J, the junction contained 8 bases not matched to a gene. CDR3 nucleotides: TGTGCCAGCTGGACAGGGGGCACCAATGCCCAGCATTTT. Its protein is CASWTGGTNAQHF.

V gene TRBV18 combines with J gene TRBJ1-2; 8 bases are a match to TRBD1. Germline CDR1 is KGHSH and CDR2 is LQKENI. Unmatched junction bases numbered 6, after V lost 6 bases and J lost 6 bases. CDR3 length: 13 amino acids. The CDR3 protein is CASSKDREDGYTF. The CDR3 region has the DNA TGTGCCAGCTCGAAGGACAGGGAGGATGGCTACACCTTC.

This clone was counted at least ten times. The rearrangement joins TRBV7-9 to TRBJ1-2, with unresolved D. This CDR3 is 16 amino acids long. V shed 2 bases and J shed 0 bases, with 13 bases lying between them. Per germline, CDR1 SEHNR and CDR2 FQNEAQ (reference sequence). For the CDR3, the DNA is TGTGCCAGCAGCTTAAAGGACTTCACCTCTAACTATGGCTACACCTTC. Its protein product is CASSLKDFTSNYGYTF. Full variable domain (rest looked up from reference TRBV7-9 and TRBJ1-2): DTGVSQNPRHKITKRGQNVTFRCDPISEHNRLYWYRQTLGQGPEFLTYFQNEAQLEKSRLLSDRFSAERPKGSFSTLEIQRTEQGDSAMYLCASSLKDFTSNYGYTFGSGTRLTVV.

The chain links TRBV7-6 to TRBJ1-5, with TRBD1 matching over 7 bases. The CDR3 extends over 15 amino acids. The germline CDR1 and CDR2 sequences are SGHVS and FNYEAQ. Trimming at V came to 1 base and at J to 3 bases, leaving 3 bases not matched to a gene. The CDR3 protein is CASSLGTGDNQPQHF. In nucleotides, the CDR3 is TGTGCCAGCAGCTTAGGGACAGGAGACAATCAGCCCCAGCATTTT.

This clone came up once. The rearrangement links TRBV6-5 to TRBJ1-2; 8 nucleotides match TRBD1. Germline loops: CDR1 MNHEY, CDR2 SVGAGI. Trimming cost V 6 bases and J 7 bases; bases outside gene matches: 7. This CDR3 region has 13 residues. The CDR3 DNA reads TGTGCCAGCAGGATTGGACAGGGACTTGGCTACACCTTC. As protein: CASRIGQGLGYTF.

This chain links TRBV15 with TRBJ1-1; D not resolved. CDR1 and CDR2 from the germline V gene are LNHNV and YYDKDF (reference sequence). This CDR3 is built from 15 residues. Trimming removed 0 bases at V and 4 bases at J, with 12 bases between. The CDR3 nucleotides read TGTGCCACCAGCAGAGATCTCAGCGCATTCACTGAAGCTTTCTTT. Translating gives CATSRDLSAFTEAFF. Full variable domain (rest looked up from reference TRBV15 and TRBJ1-1): DAMVIQNPRYQVTQFGKPVTLSCSQTLNHNVMYWYQQKSSQAPKLLFHYYDKDFNNEADTPDNFQSRRPNTSFCFLDIRSPGLGDTAMYLCATSRDLSAFTEAFFGQGTRLTVV.

CDR3 sequence: CASSPSRGQAGGNTIYF. The DNA of the CDR3 is TGTGCCAGCTCACCATCCCGAGGGCAGGCTGGCGGAAACACCATATATTTT. The chain recombines TRBV18 with TRBJ1-3; D is uncertain. The CDR3 runs to 17 residues. The germline CDR1 and CDR2 sequences are KGHSH and LQKENI. Between the trimmed V and J ends, which lost 2 bases and 4 bases, there was a span of 18 bases.

The genes are TRBV6-5 and TRBJ2-7; 8 nucleotides line up with TRBD1. The CDR3 length is 14 residues. Germline values: CDR1 MNHEY, CDR2 SVGAGI. Trimming removed 9 bases from V and 4 bases from J; junction bases left unmatched: 11. The CDR3 DNA reads TGTGCCAGTATGACCGGGACAGGAGGATACGAGCAGTACTTC. This translates into CASMTGTGGYEQYF.

This clone was counted many times. The chain combines TRBV2 with TRBJ1-5; no definite D call. V lost 6 bases to trimming and J lost 1 base, with 10 bases between them. The CDR3 loop spans 14 amino acids. Germline V gene data show CDR1 as SNHLY and CDR2 as FYNNEI. The CDR3 region is CASSGDTSNQPQHF. For the CDR3, the DNA is TGTGCCAGCAGCGGTGACACGAGCAATCAGCCCCAGCATTTT.

The V gene is TRBV2, the J gene TRBJ2-3; no firm D call. The CDR3 extends over 15 amino acids. Germline V gene lookup returns CDR1 SNHLY and CDR2 FYNNEI. V was trimmed by 2 bases and J by 1 base, leaving 10 bases between them. CDR3 protein: CASSETTSGTDTQYF. The CDR3 region has the DNA TGTGCCAGCAGTGAAACTACCTCCGGCACAGATACGCAGTATTTT.

CDR3 protein: CASSLIAGGPTDTQYF. DNA of the CDR3: TGTGCCAGCAGTCTAATAGCGGGGGGGCCGACAGATACGCAGTATTTT. The genes are TRBV27 and TRBJ2-3, with 11 bases matching TRBD2. V gave up 5 bases and J gave up 3 bases; unmatched junction bases: 7. Germline V gives CDR1 MNHEY, CDR2 SMNVEV (reference sequence). The CDR3 sequence is 16 residues long.

The J gene is TRBJ2-5, the V gene TRBV6-2 or TRBV6-3; 7 nucleotides line up with TRBD1. The CDR3 consists of 17 residues. Germline lookup yields CDR1 MNHEY and CDR2 SVGEGT. Unmatched junction bases numbered 12, after V lost 5 bases and J lost 0 bases. The CDR3 loop is CASSQIMGTVYQETQYF. Here the CDR3 DNA reads TGTGCCAGCAGTCAAATAATGGGGACAGTTTACCAAGAGACCCAGTACTTC.

The CDR3 DNA follows: TGTGCCAGCAATTTGAGGCGGGGGGCAGGTCAGCCCCAGCATTTT. It translates to CASNLRRGAGQPQHF. The chain recombines TRBV28 with TRBJ1-5, with a possible D match to TRBD1 (6 bases). This CDR3 is built from 15 residues. Trimming took off 7 bases at V and 6 bases at J, with 19 bases between the two ends. Germline V CDR1 and CDR2: MDHEN, SYDVKM.